Following are 9 T cell receptor beta chains from one sample sequenced in a study of blood T cell repertoires in COVID-19 (dated by TCRdb to the early 2020s). Libraries were prepared through the immunoSEQ multiplex PCR assay. TCRdb holds this immuneACCESS table with in-frame rearrangements only. Some clones are missing; in checked studies, unresolved V genes explain under half, and the rest has no known cause. The sample table contains roughly 160,000 clones; only one count was recorded for approximately 84% of them. The ten top clones hold about 1% of the sample. The material sequenced was peripheral blood. The receptors shown here come from a man between 35 and 55 years old with acute or convalescent COVID-19.

Comment on this clone: This CDR3 is also generated by other DNA sequences in the sample. The chain combines TRBV30 with TRBJ2-7, with D perhaps TRBD1 (6 bases). V lost 4 bases and J 2 bases, leaving 15 bases between the germline ends. CDR1 is GTSNPN, CDR2 SVGIG, per germline (reference sequence). The length of the CDR3 is 14 residues. CDR3 sequence (DNA): TGTGCCTGGACCCCTCCTGGGACAACCTACGAGCAGTACTTC. Translation gives CAWTPPGTTYEQYF.

Comment on this clone: A junction boundary mismatches the germline segment, possibly from a read error. V gene TRBV19 combines with J gene TRBJ2-2, with D possibly TRBD1 on 5 matching bases. CDR3 length equals 14 residues. Per the germline V gene, CDR1 is LNHDA and CDR2 is SQIVND (reference sequence). The chain's CDR3 is CASMERGRTGELFF. CDR3 nucleotide sequence: TGTGCAAGTATGGAAAGGGGAAGAACCGGGGAGCTGTTTTTT.

The rearrangement uses TRBV5-6 and TRBJ2-5, with D unresolved. CDR3 length: 15 amino acids. Looked up from germline, CDR1 is SGHDT and CDR2 is YYEEEE. Trimming stripped 0 bases from V and 2 bases from J, with 11 bases between. The CDR3 nucleotides are TGTGCCAGCAGCTTGGTTTACCCGGGTCAAGAGACCCAGTACTTC. It specifies CASSLVYPGQETQYF.

This sequence joins TRBV18 and TRBJ1-1; perhaps TRBD1 as D (5 bases). This CDR3 spans 14 amino acids. V was clipped by 6 bases and J by 0 bases, with 11 bases between them. Germline CDR1 and CDR2: KGHSH and LQKENI. CDR3 nucleotides: TGTGCCAGCTCGCGACAGTCTCTGAACACTGAAGCTTTCTTT. Amino acid sequence: CASSRQSLNTEAFF.

The chain's CDR3 is CASSLAGPLAEQYF. CDR3 DNA sequence: TGTGCCAGCAGCTTAGCGGGCCCGCTGGCCGAGCAGTACTTC. This rearrangement joins TRBV7-9 to TRBJ2-7; the D is unclear. The V gene's germline CDR1 is SEHNR and CDR2 FQNEAQ (reference sequence). This CDR3 has 14 residues. V lost 0 bases and J 6 bases, leaving 12 bases between the germline ends.

V is TRBV12-3 or TRBV12-4 and J is TRBJ2-7, with 7 bases that match TRBD1. The CDR3 contains 13 residues. V gave up 5 bases and J gave up 2 bases; unmatched junction bases: 3. CDR3 residues: CASSRTGPYEQYF. The DNA for the CDR3 is TGTGCCAGCAGTAGGACAGGACCCTACGAGCAGTACTTC.

The CDR3 is CASRVRGDEAFF. The CDR3 nucleotides are TGTGCCAGCAGAGTGCGGGGGGATGAAGCTTTCTTT. The chain couples TRBV6-5 to TRBJ1-1, with D possibly being TRBD1 (5 bases). There are 12 residues in the CDR3. Trimming removed 6 bases from V and 7 bases from J, with 12 bases in between. From germline, CDR1 is MNHEY and CDR2 SVGAGI.

The chain couples TRBV27 to TRBJ2-3; the match to TRBD1 covers 10 bases. This CDR3 region has 17 residues. Germline V gene data show CDR1 as MNHEY and CDR2 as SMNVEV (reference sequence). V trimming: 6 bases; J trimming: 2 bases; junction bases outside the gene matches: 11. The CDR3 protein is CASRGTGARLTTDTQYF. DNA for the CDR3: TGTGCCAGCAGAGGGACAGGGGCCCGACTAACCACAGATACGCAGTATTTT.

This clone has just a few counts. The V gene is TRBV6-5, the J gene TRBJ1-1, with D unclear. The CDR3 is made up of 14 amino acids. Germline lookup yields CDR1 MNHEY and CDR2 SVGAGI. With 5 bases removed from V and 1 base from J, the gap between germline ends came to 11 bases. The CDR3 bases are TGTGCCAGCAGTATACCGACGGGGAACACTGAAGCTTTCTTT. Translation gives CASSIPTGNTEAFF.